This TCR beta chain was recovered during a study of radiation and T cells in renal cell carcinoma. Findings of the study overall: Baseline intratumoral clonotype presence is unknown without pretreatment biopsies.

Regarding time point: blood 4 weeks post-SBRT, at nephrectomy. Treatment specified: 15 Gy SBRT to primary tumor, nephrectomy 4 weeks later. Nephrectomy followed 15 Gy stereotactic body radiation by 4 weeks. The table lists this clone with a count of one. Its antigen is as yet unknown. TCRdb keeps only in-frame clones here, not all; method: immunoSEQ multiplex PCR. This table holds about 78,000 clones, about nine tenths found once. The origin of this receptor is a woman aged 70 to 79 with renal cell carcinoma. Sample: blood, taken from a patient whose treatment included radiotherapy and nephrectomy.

The CDR3 here is CASSWGSGEQYF. The CDR3 nucleotides read TGTGCCAGCAGTTGGGGGTCTGGGGAGCAGTACTTC. The chain combines TRBV28 with TRBJ2-7; TRBD1 or TRBD2 may be the D gene (5 bases each). CDR1 MDHEN and CDR2 SYDVKM come from the germline V gene. CDR3 length equals 12 residues. V was shortened by 4 bases and J by 7 bases, with 11 bases between the two germline ends.